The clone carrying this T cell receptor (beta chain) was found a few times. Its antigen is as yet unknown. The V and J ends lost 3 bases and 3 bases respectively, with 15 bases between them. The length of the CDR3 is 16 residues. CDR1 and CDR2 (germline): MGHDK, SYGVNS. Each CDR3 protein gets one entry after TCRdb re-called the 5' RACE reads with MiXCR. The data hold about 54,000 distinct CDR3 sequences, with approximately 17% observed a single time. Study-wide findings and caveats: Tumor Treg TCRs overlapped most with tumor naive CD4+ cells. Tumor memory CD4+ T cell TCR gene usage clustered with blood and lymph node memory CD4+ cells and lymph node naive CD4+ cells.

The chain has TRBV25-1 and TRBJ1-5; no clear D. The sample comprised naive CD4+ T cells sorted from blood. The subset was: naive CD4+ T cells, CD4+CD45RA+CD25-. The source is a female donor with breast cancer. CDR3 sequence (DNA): TGTGCCAGCAGTGATAAGGCCGAAGAGAACAATCAGCCCCAGCATTTT. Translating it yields CASSDKAEENNQPQHF. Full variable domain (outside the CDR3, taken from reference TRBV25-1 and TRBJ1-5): EADIYQTPRYLVIGTGKKITLECSQTMGHDKMYWYQQDPGMELHLIHYSYGVNSTEKGDLSSESTVSRIRTEHFPLTLESARPSHTSQYLCASSDKAEENNQPQHFGDGTRLSIL.